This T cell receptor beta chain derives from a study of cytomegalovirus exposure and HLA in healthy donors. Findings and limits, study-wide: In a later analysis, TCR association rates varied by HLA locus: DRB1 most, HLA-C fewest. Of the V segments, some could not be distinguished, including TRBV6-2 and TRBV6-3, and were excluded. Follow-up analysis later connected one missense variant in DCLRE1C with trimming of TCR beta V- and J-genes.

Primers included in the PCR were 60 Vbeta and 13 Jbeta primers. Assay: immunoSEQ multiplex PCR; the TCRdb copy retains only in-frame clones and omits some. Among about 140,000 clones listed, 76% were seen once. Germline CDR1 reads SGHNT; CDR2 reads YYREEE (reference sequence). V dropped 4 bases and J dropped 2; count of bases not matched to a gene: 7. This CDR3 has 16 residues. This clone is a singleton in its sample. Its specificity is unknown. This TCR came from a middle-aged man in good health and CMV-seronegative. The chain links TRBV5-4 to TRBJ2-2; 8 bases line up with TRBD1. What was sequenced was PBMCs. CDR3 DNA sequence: TGTGCCAGCAGCCAAGACAGGGGTAGAAACACCGGGGAGCTGTTTTTT. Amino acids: CASSQDRGRNTGELFF.